This TCR beta chain was captured by sequencing in a study of blood T cell repertoires in COVID-19. As handled by the study authors: Nucleated cell number was recorded as an estimate derived from reference gene primer amplification. TCRdb keeps only in-frame clones here, not all; method: immunoSEQ multiplex PCR. V and J calls and clone size are those listed in that table; D and trimming were worked out from the DNA. The sample has 300,000 to 400,000 clones, 90% seen once. V dropped 5 bases and J dropped 3 bases, with 14 bases sitting between them. CDR1 is LNHDA and CDR2 is SQIVND in the germline V gene (reference sequence). The CDR3 has 15 residues. Assignments of participants to cohorts depended upon their own reported clinical history.

The sequenced material came from PBMCs or T cells enriched from blood (not recorded which). The V call is TRBV19, the J call TRBJ1-5; D may be TRBD1 (5 bases). This TCR came from a man aged 55 to 70 who had recovered from COVID-19. This chain's CDR3 is CASSGAGSPNQPQHF. The CDR3 DNA reads as TGTGCCAGTAGTGGGGCAGGGTCTCCCAATCAGCCCCAGCATTTT.